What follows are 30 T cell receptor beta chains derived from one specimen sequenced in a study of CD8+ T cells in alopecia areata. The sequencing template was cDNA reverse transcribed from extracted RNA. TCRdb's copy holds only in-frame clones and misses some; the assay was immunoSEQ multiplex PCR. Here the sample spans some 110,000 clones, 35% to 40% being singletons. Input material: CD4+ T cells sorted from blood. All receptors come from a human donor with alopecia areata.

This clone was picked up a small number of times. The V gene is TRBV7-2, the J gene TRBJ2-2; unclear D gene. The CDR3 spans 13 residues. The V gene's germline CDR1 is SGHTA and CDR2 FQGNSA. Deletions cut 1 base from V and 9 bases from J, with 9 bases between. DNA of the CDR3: TGTGCCAGCAGCTTAGGTGGGAATCGGGAGCTGTTTTTT. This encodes CASSLGGNRELFF.

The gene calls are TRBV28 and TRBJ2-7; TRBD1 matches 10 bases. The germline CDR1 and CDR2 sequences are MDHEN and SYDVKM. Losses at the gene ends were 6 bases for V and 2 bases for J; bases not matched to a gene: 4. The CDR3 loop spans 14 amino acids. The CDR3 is CASRGQGTTYEQYF. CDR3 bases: TGTGCCAGCAGGGGACAGGGGACCACCTACGAGCAGTACTTC.

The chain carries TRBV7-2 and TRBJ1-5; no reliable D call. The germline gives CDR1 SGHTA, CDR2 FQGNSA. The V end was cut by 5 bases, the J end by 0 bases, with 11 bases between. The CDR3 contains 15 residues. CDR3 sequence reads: CASSPRPNSNQPQHF. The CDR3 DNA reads TGTGCCAGCAGCCCCCGACCGAATAGCAATCAGCCCCAGCATTTT.

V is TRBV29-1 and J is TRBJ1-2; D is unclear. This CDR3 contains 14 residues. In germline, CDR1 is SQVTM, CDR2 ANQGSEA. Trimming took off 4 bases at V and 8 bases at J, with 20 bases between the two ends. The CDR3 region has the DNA TGCAGCGTTGGGGCAGGAGGACCCGCGGGGGGCTACACCTTC. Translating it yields CSVGAGGPAGGYTF.

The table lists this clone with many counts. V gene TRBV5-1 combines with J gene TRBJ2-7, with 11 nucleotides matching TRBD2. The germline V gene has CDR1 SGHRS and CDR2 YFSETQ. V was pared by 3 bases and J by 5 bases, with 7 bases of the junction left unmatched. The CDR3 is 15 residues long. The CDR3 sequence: CASSSPSGRNDEQYF. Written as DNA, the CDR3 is TGCGCCAGCAGCTCCCCTAGCGGGAGGAATGACGAGCAGTACTTC.

In nucleotides, the CDR3 is TGTGCCAGCAGCCAATTAAACACAGGGTTCGCAGATACGCAGTATTTT. This codes for CASSQLNTGFADTQYF. V is TRBV5-4 and J is TRBJ2-3, with D perhaps TRBD1 (6 bases). The CDR3 totals 16 residues. Germline V lookup: CDR1 SGHNT, CDR2 YYREEE (reference sequence). Trimming took 4 bases from V and 4 from J, leaving 19 bases between them.

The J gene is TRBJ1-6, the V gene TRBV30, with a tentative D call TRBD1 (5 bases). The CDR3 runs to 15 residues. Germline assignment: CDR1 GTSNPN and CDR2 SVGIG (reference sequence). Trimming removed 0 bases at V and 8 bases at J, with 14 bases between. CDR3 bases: TGTGCCTGGAGTGTAAGCGGGGCGGGCCATTCACCCCTCCACTTT. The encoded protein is CAWSVSGAGHSPLHF.

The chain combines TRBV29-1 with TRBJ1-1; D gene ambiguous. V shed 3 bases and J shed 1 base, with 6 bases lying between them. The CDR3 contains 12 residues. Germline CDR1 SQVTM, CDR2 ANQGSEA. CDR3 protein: CSVDPRNTEAFF. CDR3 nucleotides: TGCAGCGTTGATCCAAGGAACACTGAAGCTTTCTTT.

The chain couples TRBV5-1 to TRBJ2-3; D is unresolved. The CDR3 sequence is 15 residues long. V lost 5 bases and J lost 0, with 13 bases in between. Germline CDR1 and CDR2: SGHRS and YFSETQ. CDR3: CASRSGGASTDTQYF. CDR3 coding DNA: TGCGCCAGCAGGTCCGGCGGTGCTAGCACAGATACGCAGTATTTT.

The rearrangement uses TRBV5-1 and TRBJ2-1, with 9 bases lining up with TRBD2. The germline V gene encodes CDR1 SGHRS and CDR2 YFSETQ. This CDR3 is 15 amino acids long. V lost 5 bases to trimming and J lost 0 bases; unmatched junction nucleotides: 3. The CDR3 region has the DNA TGCGCCAGCAGACTAGCGGGTAGCTCCTACAATGAGCAGTTCTTC. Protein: CASRLAGSSYNEQFF.

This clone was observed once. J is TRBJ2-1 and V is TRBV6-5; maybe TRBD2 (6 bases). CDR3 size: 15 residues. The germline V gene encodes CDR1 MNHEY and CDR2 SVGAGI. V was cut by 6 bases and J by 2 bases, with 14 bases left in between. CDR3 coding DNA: TGTGCCAGCAGCTATGACGGAGGGGCCTACAATGAGCAGTTCTTC. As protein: CASSYDGGAYNEQFF.

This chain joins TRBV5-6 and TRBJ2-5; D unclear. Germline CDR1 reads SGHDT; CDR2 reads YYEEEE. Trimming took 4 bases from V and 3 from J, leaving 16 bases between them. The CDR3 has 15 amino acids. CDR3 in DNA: TGTGCCAGCAGCACTCCCGGGCTCAGAAAAGAGACCCAGTACTTC. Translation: CASSTPGLRKETQYF.

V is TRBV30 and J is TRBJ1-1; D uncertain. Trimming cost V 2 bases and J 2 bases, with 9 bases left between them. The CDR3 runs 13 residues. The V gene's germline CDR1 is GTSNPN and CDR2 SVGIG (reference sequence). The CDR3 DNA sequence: TGTGCCTGGAGTTTATCTTTAAACACTGAAGCTTTCTTT. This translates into CAWSLSLNTEAFF.

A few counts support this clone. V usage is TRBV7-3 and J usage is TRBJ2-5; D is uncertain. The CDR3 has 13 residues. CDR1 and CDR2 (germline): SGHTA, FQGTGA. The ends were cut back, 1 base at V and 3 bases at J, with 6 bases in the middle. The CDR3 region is CASSLIGEETQYF. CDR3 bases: TGTGCCAGCAGCTTAATTGGGGAAGAGACCCAGTACTTC.

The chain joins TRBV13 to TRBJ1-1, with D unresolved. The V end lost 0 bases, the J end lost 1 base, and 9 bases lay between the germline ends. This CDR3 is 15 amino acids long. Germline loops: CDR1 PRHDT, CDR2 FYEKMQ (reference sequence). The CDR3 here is CASSLGSGQNTEAFF. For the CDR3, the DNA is TGTGCCAGCAGCTTAGGGAGTGGGCAGAACACTGAAGCTTTCTTT.

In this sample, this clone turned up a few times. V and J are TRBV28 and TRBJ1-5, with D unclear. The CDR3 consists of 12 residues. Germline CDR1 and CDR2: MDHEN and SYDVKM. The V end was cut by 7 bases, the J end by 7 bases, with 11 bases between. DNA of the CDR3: TGTGCCAGCACTCTGCCAGGACAGCCCCAGCATTTT. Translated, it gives CASTLPGQPQHF.

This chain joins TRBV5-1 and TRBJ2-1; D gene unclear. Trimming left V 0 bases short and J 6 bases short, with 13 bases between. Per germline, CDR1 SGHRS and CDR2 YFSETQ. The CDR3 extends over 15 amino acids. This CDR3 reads CASSLGQSPPNEQFF. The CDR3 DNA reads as TGCGCCAGCAGCTTGGGCCAGAGTCCCCCCAATGAGCAGTTCTTC.

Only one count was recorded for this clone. For the CDR3, the DNA is TGTGCCTGGAGGGTGACTAGCGGGAGTTCCGAGCAGTACTTC. This sequence encodes CAWRVTSGSSEQYF. The V call is TRBV30, the J call TRBJ2-7, with 12 nucleotides matching TRBD2. The germline CDR1 and CDR2 sequences are GTSNPN and SVGIG (reference sequence). With V trimmed by 3 bases and J by 6 bases, 6 bases remained unmatched. The CDR3 extends over 14 amino acids.

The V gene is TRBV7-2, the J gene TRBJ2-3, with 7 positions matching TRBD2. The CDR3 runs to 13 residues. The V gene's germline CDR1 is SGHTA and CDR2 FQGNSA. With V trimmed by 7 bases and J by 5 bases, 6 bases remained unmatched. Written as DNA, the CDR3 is TGTGCCAGCAAGAAGCGGGGAGGAGATACGCAGTATTTT. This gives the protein CASKKRGGDTQYF.

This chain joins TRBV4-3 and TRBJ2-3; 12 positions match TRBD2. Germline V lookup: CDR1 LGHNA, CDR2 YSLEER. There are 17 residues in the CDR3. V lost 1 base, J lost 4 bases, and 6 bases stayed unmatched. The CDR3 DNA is TGCGCCAGCAGCCAAGGGGTGACTAGCGGGAGATCAGATACGCAGTATTTT. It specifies CASSQGVTSGRSDTQYF.

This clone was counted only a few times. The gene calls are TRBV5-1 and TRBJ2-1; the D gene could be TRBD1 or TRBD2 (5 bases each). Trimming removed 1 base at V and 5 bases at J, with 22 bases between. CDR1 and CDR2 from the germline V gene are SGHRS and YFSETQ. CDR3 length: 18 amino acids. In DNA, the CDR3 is TGCGCCAGCAGCTTGCGGGTTTCGGGTCTTGGGGGAAACAATGAGCAGTTCTTC. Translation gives CASSLRVSGLGGNNEQFF.

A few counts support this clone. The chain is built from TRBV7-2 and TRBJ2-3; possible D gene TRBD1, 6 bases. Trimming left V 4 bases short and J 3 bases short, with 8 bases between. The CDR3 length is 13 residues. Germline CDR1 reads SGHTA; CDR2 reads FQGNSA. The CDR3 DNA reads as TGTGCCAGCAGCTCAGGACAGACAGATACGCAGTATTTT. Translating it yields CASSSGQTDTQYF.

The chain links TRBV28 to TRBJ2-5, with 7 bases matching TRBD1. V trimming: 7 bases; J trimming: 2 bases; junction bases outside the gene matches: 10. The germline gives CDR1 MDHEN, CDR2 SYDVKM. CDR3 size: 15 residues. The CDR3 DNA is TGTGCCAGCAAAGAGGGACAGAGCTTACAAGAGACCCAGTACTTC. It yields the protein CASKEGQSLQETQYF.

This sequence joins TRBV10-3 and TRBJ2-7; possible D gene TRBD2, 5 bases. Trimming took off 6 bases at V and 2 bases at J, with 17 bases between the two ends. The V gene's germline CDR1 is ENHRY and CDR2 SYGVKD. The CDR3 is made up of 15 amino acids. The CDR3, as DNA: TGTGCCATCAGCGCTACTAGTACCTCAACCTACGAGCAGTACTTC. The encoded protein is CAISATSTSTYEQYF.

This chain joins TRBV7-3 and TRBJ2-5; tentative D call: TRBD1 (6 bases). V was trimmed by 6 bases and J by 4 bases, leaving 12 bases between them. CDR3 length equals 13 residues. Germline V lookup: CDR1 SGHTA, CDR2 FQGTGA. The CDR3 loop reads CASRQDRGETQYF. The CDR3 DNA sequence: TGTGCCAGCAGACAGGACAGAGGAGAGACCCAGTACTTC. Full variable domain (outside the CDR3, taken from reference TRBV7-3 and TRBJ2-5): GAGVSQTPSNKVTEKGKYVELRCDPISGHTALYWYRQSLGQGPEFLIYFQGTGAADDSGLPNDRFFAVRPEGSVSTLKIQRTERGDSAVYLCASRQDRGETQYFGPGTRLLVL.

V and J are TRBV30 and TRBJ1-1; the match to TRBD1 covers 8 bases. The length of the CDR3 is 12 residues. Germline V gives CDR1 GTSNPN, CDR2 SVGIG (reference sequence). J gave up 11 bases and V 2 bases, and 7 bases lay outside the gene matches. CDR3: CAWSLPGQAAFF. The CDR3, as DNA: TGTGCCTGGAGTTTACCGGGACAGGCGGCTTTCTTT.

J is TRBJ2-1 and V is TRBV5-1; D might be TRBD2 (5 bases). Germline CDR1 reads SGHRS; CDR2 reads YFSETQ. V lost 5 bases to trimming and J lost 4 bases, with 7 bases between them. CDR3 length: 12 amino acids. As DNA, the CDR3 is TGCGCCAGCAGAGACTATTACAATGAGCAGTTCTTC. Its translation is CASRDYYNEQFF.

The CDR3 is CASSFQMNTEAFF. The DNA for the CDR3 is TGTGCCAGCAGTTTCCAAATGAACACTGAAGCTTTCTTT. V gene TRBV28 combines with J gene TRBJ1-1; D is uncertain. This CDR3 contains 13 residues. CDR1 and CDR2 from the germline V gene are MDHEN and SYDVKM. V gave up 3 bases and J gave up 0 bases, with 5 bases separating them.

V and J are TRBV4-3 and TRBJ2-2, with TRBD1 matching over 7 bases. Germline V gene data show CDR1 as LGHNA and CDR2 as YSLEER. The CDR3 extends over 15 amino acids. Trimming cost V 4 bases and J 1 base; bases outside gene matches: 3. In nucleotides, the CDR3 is TGCGCCAGCAGCCTGGACAGGAGGAACACCGGGGAGCTGTTTTTT. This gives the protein CASSLDRRNTGELFF.

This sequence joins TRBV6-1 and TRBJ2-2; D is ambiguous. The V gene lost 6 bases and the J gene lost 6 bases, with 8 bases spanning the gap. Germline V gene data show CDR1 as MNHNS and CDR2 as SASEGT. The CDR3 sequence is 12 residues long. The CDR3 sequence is CASRTTAGELFF. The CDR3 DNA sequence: TGTGCCAGCAGGACAACAGCCGGGGAGCTGTTTTTT.